These 21 T cell receptor beta chains were sequenced from one sample in a study of blood T cell repertoires in COVID-19. Some clones are missing from TCRdb's copy, which holds only in-frame ones; the method was immunoSEQ multiplex PCR. The sample shows roughly 330,000 clones, 70% to 90% of them seen only once. The sequenced sample consisted of PBMCs or T cells enriched from blood (not recorded which). The receptor source for this set is a woman in her thirties who had recovered from COVID-19.

This chain uses TRBV11-2 with TRBJ2-1; TRBD2 aligns across 8 bases. Germline CDR1 and CDR2: SGHAT and FQNNGV. The CDR3 spans 16 residues. V shed 3 bases, J shed 0 bases, and the junction held 4 bases outside the gene matches. The CDR3 DNA follows: TGTGCCAGCAGCTTTCGGGGGGGCCTCTCCTACAATGAGCAGTTCTTC. Its protein product is CASSFRGGLSYNEQFF.

This chain joins TRBV28 and TRBJ1-6, with D uncertain. V lost 5 bases and J lost 4, with 6 bases in between. Germline V lookup: CDR1 MDHEN, CDR2 SYDVKM. This CDR3 has 13 residues. Here the CDR3 DNA reads TGTGCCAGCAGTAGGGAGTATAATTCACCCCTCCACTTT. Protein product: CASSREYNSPLHF.

This clone appeared a few times. Additional DNA sequences in this sample encode the identical CDR3. This chain links TRBV5-4 with TRBJ1-3; possible D gene TRBD1, 6 bases. The ends were cut back, 4 bases at V and 2 bases at J, with 10 bases in the middle. CDR3 length equals 14 residues. Germline V gives CDR1 SGHNT, CDR2 YYREEE (reference sequence). This chain's CDR3 is CASSSQGTGNTIYF. The CDR3 DNA follows: TGTGCCAGCAGCAGTCAGGGGACTGGAAACACCATATATTTT.

V gene TRBV7-2 combines with J gene TRBJ2-1; D is unresolved. Germline-derived CDR1 and CDR2 are SGHTA and FQGNSA. The CDR3 runs 13 residues. Trimming removed 0 bases from V and 10 bases from J, with 10 bases in between. The CDR3 loop reads CASSLALLREQFF. In DNA form, the CDR3 reads TGTGCCAGCAGCTTAGCGCTTCTTCGGGAGCAGTTCTTC.

This clone appeared once. The CDR3 protein is CASRMGASNTEAFF. CDR3 coding DNA: TGCGCCAGCAGGATGGGCGCGTCGAACACTGAAGCTTTCTTT. The chain carries TRBV5-1 and TRBJ1-1, with unresolved D. Trimming pared 5 bases from V and 1 base from J, leaving 12 bases between. The germline V gene encodes CDR1 SGHRS and CDR2 YFSETQ. This CDR3 has 14 amino acids.

The chain combines TRBV18 with TRBJ1-2, with D perhaps matching TRBD1 (5 bases). This CDR3 spans 12 amino acids. The germline CDR1 and CDR2 sequences are KGHSH and LQKENI. The ends were cut back, 3 bases at V and 8 bases at J, with 10 bases in the middle. CDR3 protein: CASSPGGNGYTF. The CDR3, as DNA: TGTGCCAGCTCACCGGGGGGGAACGGCTACACCTTC.

The gene calls are TRBV12-5 and TRBJ1-2; possibly TRBD1 for D (5 bases). CDR1 LGHNT and CDR2 FRNRAP come from the germline V gene. The V end lost 6 bases, the J end lost 5 bases, and 16 bases lay between the germline ends. The CDR3 runs to 14 residues. The CDR3 region has the DNA TGTGCTAGTGGCTCTACGACAGTACCTTATGGCTACACCTTC. This encodes CASGSTTVPYGYTF.

The genes are TRBV6-5 and TRBJ1-5; D is uncertain. V shed 7 bases and J shed 3 bases, with 13 bases lying between them. The CDR3 is 14 residues long. Germline CDR1 is MNHEY and CDR2 is SVGAGI. CDR3 nucleotide sequence: TGTGCCAGCATGTATGGAGGGTTCAATCAGCCCCAGCATTTT. Encoded protein: CASMYGGFNQPQHF.

This clone was counted at least ten times. The chain links TRBV6-6 to TRBJ1-2, with D possibly matching TRBD1 (6 bases). The germline V gene has CDR1 MNHNY and CDR2 SVGAGI (reference sequence). The CDR3 consists of 12 residues. Between the trimmed V and J ends, which lost 7 bases and 8 bases, there was a span of 14 bases. The CDR3, as DNA: TGTGCCAGCACTCAGGGGCTAAAGGGCTACACCTTC. It translates to CASTQGLKGYTF.

This rearrangement joins TRBV9 to TRBJ2-1; 10 positions agree with TRBD2. The CDR3 sequence is 16 residues long. V lost 4 bases and J lost 10; bases outside the gene matches: 14. Germline V gene lookup returns CDR1 SGDLS and CDR2 YYNGEE. The CDR3 is CASSQGLASLPSEQFF. The CDR3 DNA reads as TGTGCCAGCAGCCAGGGACTAGCGAGCCTCCCCAGCGAGCAGTTCTTC.

The V call is TRBV6-1, the J call TRBJ1-5; 7 nucleotides agree with TRBD1. CDR1 and CDR2 from the germline V gene are MNHNS and SASEGT. This CDR3 region has 17 residues. Germline trimming cut 4 bases from V and 0 bases from J; bases unmatched to any gene: 9. CDR3 bases: TGTGCCAGCAGTGCCGGGACAGTCCTCTATAGCAATCAGCCCCAGCATTTT. Residues: CASSAGTVLYSNQPQHF.

This chain links TRBV5-4 with TRBJ1-6; the D is unclear. In germline, CDR1 is SGHNT, CDR2 YYREEE (reference sequence). This CDR3 region has 13 residues. V gave up 4 bases and J gave up 8 bases, with 10 bases separating them. The CDR3, as DNA: TGTGCCAGCAGCCCCTCTATAGATTCACCCCTCCACTTT. It translates to CASSPSIDSPLHF. Together with reference TRBV5-4 and TRBJ1-6, the CDR3 gives the full variable domain: ETGVTQSPTHLIKTRGQQVTLRCSSQSGHNTVSWYQQALGQGPQFIFQYYREEENGRGNFPPRFSGLQFPNYSSELNVNALELDDSALYLCASSPSIDSPLHFGNGTRLTVT.

The chain carries TRBV23-1 and TRBJ1-6; 11 bases align to TRBD1. TRBV23-1 is annotated as an ORF whose role is uncertain. There are 18 residues in the CDR3. The junction had 9 bases not matched to a gene; V was cut back by 0 bases and J by 8 bases. Here the CDR3 reads CASSQSRDRGNADSPLHF. CDR3 nucleotides: TGCGCCAGCAGTCAATCCCGGGACAGGGGGAATGCTGATTCACCCCTCCACTTT.

This chain connects TRBV19 to TRBJ1-1, with D possibly TRBD1 on 5 matching bases. In germline, CDR1 is LNHDA, CDR2 SQIVND (reference sequence). The V gene lost 4 bases and the J gene lost 6 bases, with 15 bases spanning the gap. This CDR3 is built from 14 residues. CDR3 in DNA: TGTGCCAGTAGTAGTAAGGGTTGGACATCTGAAGCTTTCTTT. Protein sequence: CASSSKGWTSEAFF.

The J gene is TRBJ2-7, the V gene TRBV2; 7 positions match TRBD2. Unmatched junction bases numbered 15, after V lost 6 bases and J lost 4 bases. The CDR3 loop spans 16 amino acids. Germline V gene sequence: CDR1 SNHLY, CDR2 FYNNEI. The CDR3 coding sequence is TGTGCCAGCAGGACTCGGGGGGACCCCGCCAAATACGAGCAGTACTTC. Its translation: CASRTRGDPAKYEQYF.

The chain combines TRBV7-2 with TRBJ2-6; 11 nucleotides align to TRBD1. Trimming cost V 5 bases and J 4 bases; bases outside gene matches: 7. This CDR3 is built from 17 residues. The germline V gene has CDR1 SGHTA and CDR2 FQGNSA. The CDR3 DNA is TGTGCCAGCAGCCAGGACAGGGGGCGTTCGGGGGCCAACGTCCTGACTTTC. It is translated as CASSQDRGRSGANVLTF.

J is TRBJ1-2 and V is TRBV20-1, with unresolved D. CDR1 and CDR2 from the germline V gene are DFQATT and SNEGSKA (reference sequence). This CDR3 region has 14 residues. Trimming left V 3 bases short and J 8 bases short, with 19 bases between. The CDR3 region has the DNA TGCAGTGCTAGTTATGGACTCCAATCACGGGGCTACACCTTC. It yields the protein CSASYGLQSRGYTF.

The chain links TRBV6-5 to TRBJ1-3; D ambiguous. The CDR3 contains 12 residues. Trimming pared 7 bases from V and 1 base from J, leaving 5 bases between. Per the germline V gene, CDR1 is MNHEY and CDR2 is SVGAGI. The CDR3 is CASTGSGNTIYF. Here the CDR3 DNA reads TGTGCCAGCACGGGTTCTGGAAACACCATATATTTT.

This sequence joins TRBV3-1 (or the pseudogene TRBV3-2) and TRBJ1-1; D remains unclear. In germline, CDR1 is LGHDT, CDR2 YNNKEL (reference sequence). There are 15 residues in the CDR3. With 4 bases removed from V and 4 bases from J, the gap between germline ends came to 16 bases. The DNA for the CDR3 is TGTGCCAGCAGCCGCGGGATTAGCGGTGGCACTGAAGCTTTCTTT. It yields the protein CASSRGISGGTEAFF.

The genes are TRBV10-3 and TRBJ2-2, with 13 bases matching TRBD2. CDR1 and CDR2 from the germline V gene are ENHRY and SYGVKD. CDR3 length equals 18 residues. J gave up 0 bases and V 6 bases, and 7 bases lay outside the gene matches. The CDR3 nucleotides read TGTGCCATCAGCCCGACTAGCGGGGGGACTGCGAACACCGGGGAGCTGTTTTTT. Its protein is CAISPTSGGTANTGELFF.

The rearrangement links TRBV24-1 to TRBJ1-5; D is uncertain. V was pared by 4 bases and J by 2 bases, with 14 bases between. The CDR3 spans 16 residues. Germline-derived CDR1 and CDR2 are KGHDR and SFDVKD. The CDR3 bases are TGTGCCACCAGTGACATGGAGGGATGGGGCAATCAGCCCCAGCATTTT. Encoded protein: CATSDMEGWGNQPQHF.